This entry describes one T cell receptor beta chain. Its antigen is currently unknown. This may come from a read error, since a much larger clone is one base off. Each CDR3 protein gets one entry after TCRdb re-called the reads with MiXCR. The table has hundreds of thousands of distinct CDR3 sequences, 33% seen once. This specimen belongs to a study of T cell repertoires in cytomegalovirus infection. The overall study: Evidence of both CMV infection and a matching HLA type came from public TCR beta signatures.

Trimming at V came to 5 bases and at J to 7 bases, leaving 13 bases not matched to a gene. Germline V gene sequence: CDR1 SGHTA, CDR2 FQGNSA. The CDR3 extends over 15 amino acids. General observations from the study: HLA-C-restricted, CMV-specific TCR beta clonotypes were dominant ex vivo.

The receptor comes from a human donor in good health (CMV status not recorded). Some clones in this sample may be carry-over from other donors' samples. Sequencing used cultured PBMCs, obtained from culture after CMV antigen stimulation. The rearrangement links TRBV7-2 to TRBJ2-7; 8 bases are shared with TRBD2. CDR3 sequence reads: CASSRSGGGRKEQYF. DNA of the CDR3: TGTGCCAGCAGCCGCTCCGGGGGGGGCAGGAAAGAGCAGTACTTC.